The clone carrying this T cell receptor beta chain was counted at least ten times. The entry originates in a study of neurological immune-mediated disorders. TCRdb passed the 5' RACE reads through MiXCR, listing each CDR3 protein once. The sample holds around 60,000 distinct CDR3 sequences, 3% to 4% seen once. Germline assignment: CDR1 SGHDN and CDR2 FVKESK. This CDR3 has 15 amino acids. Between the trimmed V and J ends, which lost 2 bases and 5 bases, there was a span of 15 bases. This TCR came from a woman in her sixties or seventies with multiple sclerosis. The rearrangement joins TRBV14 to TRBJ1-2; D is uncertain. Sequencing was performed on PBMCs. CDR3 DNA: TGTGCCAGCAGCCAATTATACCAGGAGTCATATGGCTACACCTTC. Translating gives CASSQLYQESYGYTF.